This record covers a single T cell receptor (beta chain). Its antigen is still unknown. A much larger clonotype is one base distant, so this may be a read error. These data belong to a study of tumor and adjacent non-tumor tissue in lung cancer. TCRbeta libraries were built with three rounds of nested PCR, modified from ARM-PCR. MiXCR, run by TCRdb on the multiplex PCR reads, gives a single entry per CDR3 protein. The table lists more than 85,000 distinct CDR3 sequences, roughly two thirds of them singletons. The template was RNA from unsorted bulk tissue. Distant lung tissue was collected more than 3 cm away from the tumor edge. Between August and November 2014, newly diagnosed, chemotherapy-naive lung cancer patients underwent thoracic surgery in China. Study-level results: TCR diversity was significantly greater in tumor than normal lung tissue. Shorter survival was associated with higher TCR diversity in tumors.

The V gene end was trimmed by 3 bases and the J gene end by 7 bases; junction bases not matched to a gene: 5. CDR3 length: 13 residues. Germline V gene sequence: CDR1 WNHNN, CDR2 SYGVQD (reference sequence). The genes are TRBV10-1 and TRBJ1-1; 7 bases match TRBD1. What was sequenced was distant non-tumor lung tissue. This sequence originates from a man aged 25-40 years with non-small cell lung cancer. The CDR3 bases are TGCGCCAGCAGTGAAATACAGGGGAGTGAAGCTTTCTTT. It specifies CASSEIQGSEAFF.